One sample yielded the 19 T cell receptor beta chains listed below, sequenced in a study of cytomegalovirus exposure and HLA in healthy donors. Primers included in the PCR were 60 Vbeta and 13 Jbeta primers. Profiled with immunoSEQ multiplex PCR; TCRdb holds only in-frame clones, not every one. The sample lists approximately 100,000 clones, roughly 70% occurring once. Sequences were obtained from PBMCs. These receptors all come from a woman aged 70-85 years in good health and CMV-seropositive.

This clone occurred once. This chain links TRBV19 with TRBJ1-2; 10 bases fit TRBD1. The CDR3 covers 13 residues. Per germline, CDR1 LNHDA and CDR2 SQIVND (reference sequence). The junction had 8 bases not matched to a gene; V was cut back by 10 bases and J by 6 bases. The CDR3 region is CATHVGQGNGYTF. The CDR3 nucleotides are TGTGCCACCCACGTGGGACAGGGGAATGGCTACACCTTC.

The genes are TRBV6-5 and TRBJ2-5, with D possibly TRBD2 on 6 matching bases. Trimming removed 4 bases from V and 5 bases from J, with 8 bases in between. The germline V gene has CDR1 MNHEY and CDR2 SVGAGI. CDR3 length equals 12 residues. CDR3 amino acids: CASSSTSETQYF. The CDR3 nucleotides read TGTGCCAGCAGTTCAACTAGCGAGACCCAGTACTTC.

V usage is TRBV29-1 and J usage is TRBJ2-5, with D possibly TRBD1 on 5 matching bases. CDR1 SQVTM and CDR2 ANQGSEA come from the germline V gene. The CDR3 is 11 residues long. The CDR3: CSSRVGETQYF. The CDR3 nucleotides read TGCAGTTCCAGGGTGGGAGAGACCCAGTACTTC.

The rearrangement links TRBV5-4 to TRBJ1-5; the match to TRBD1 covers 9 bases. The junction had 4 bases not matched to a gene; V was cut back by 0 bases and J by 6 bases. The V gene's germline CDR1 is SGHNT and CDR2 YYREEE (reference sequence). This CDR3 comprises 15 residues. CDR3 residues: CASSLGTGASQPQHF. The CDR3 DNA reads TGTGCCAGCAGCTTGGGGACAGGGGCAAGTCAGCCCCAGCATTTT.

This clone was detected a few times. This chain uses TRBV15 with TRBJ1-4; unclear D gene. V lost 1 base, J lost 6 bases, and 6 bases lay in between. There are 13 residues in the CDR3. Germline lookup yields CDR1 LNHNV and CDR2 YYDKDF (reference sequence). CDR3 DNA: TGTGCCACCAGCAGAGCCCCGGATGAAAAACTGTTTTTT. Translated, it gives CATSRAPDEKLFF.

This rearrangement joins TRBV13 to TRBJ2-6, with 8 positions matching TRBD1. Germline V gene data show CDR1 as PRHDT and CDR2 as FYEKMQ (reference sequence). Unmatched junction bases numbered 4, after V lost 5 bases and J lost 4 bases. The CDR3 loop spans 15 amino acids. CDR3 nucleotide sequence: TGTGCCAGCAGCCCCAGGGGGCTAGGGGCCAACGTCCTGACTTTC. It translates to CASSPRGLGANVLTF.

The V gene is TRBV7-8, the J gene TRBJ1-1; tentatively, D is TRBD1 (5 bases). This CDR3 has 15 amino acids. V was clipped by 7 bases and J by 1 base, with 16 bases between them. The V gene's germline CDR1 is SGHVS and CDR2 FQNEAQ. CDR3: CASTSGLYANTEAFF. In DNA form, the CDR3 reads TGTGCCAGCACATCAGGGTTGTATGCGAACACTGAAGCTTTCTTT.

In its sample, this clone was seen a few times. The rearrangement links TRBV2 to TRBJ1-1, with 12 bases that match TRBD1. The germline V gene encodes CDR1 SNHLY and CDR2 FYNNEI. The CDR3 loop spans 16 amino acids. The trim removed 0 bases at V and 11 bases at J, leaving 10 bases unmatched. The CDR3 loop reads CASSEAGAGTGGSAFF. In DNA, the CDR3 is TGTGCCAGCAGTGAAGCGGGAGCCGGGACAGGGGGCAGCGCTTTCTTT.

The chain combines TRBV12-5 with TRBJ1-5, with 9 bases lining up with TRBD1. This CDR3 comprises 16 residues. V lost 6 bases, J lost 9 bases, and 15 bases stayed unmatched. Germline assignment: CDR1 LGHNT and CDR2 FRNRAP. This chain's CDR3 is CASGLPRDRVAGPQHF. For the CDR3, the DNA is TGTGCTAGTGGCCTCCCAAGGGACAGGGTGGCGGGGCCCCAGCATTTT.

This clone was detected a few times. The CDR3 loop is CAISDSGQGVGGYTF. CDR3 sequence (DNA): TGTGCCATCAGTGATTCGGGACAGGGGGTCGGTGGCTACACCTTC. The V gene is TRBV10-3, the J gene TRBJ1-2, with 11 bases that match TRBD1. The V segment lost 3 bases and the J segment 7 bases; nucleotides outside the gene matches: 7. Germline V lookup: CDR1 ENHRY, CDR2 SYGVKD. CDR3 size: 15 residues.

This clone was detected once. The chain combines TRBV5-6 with TRBJ2-2; D might be TRBD2 (5 bases). This CDR3 is 13 amino acids long. Trimming pared 5 bases from V and 6 bases from J, leaving 11 bases between. Germline V gene sequence: CDR1 SGHDT, CDR2 YYEEEE. The CDR3 protein is CASSLLRAGELFF. Written as DNA, the CDR3 is TGTGCCAGCAGTTTACTGCGGGCCGGGGAGCTGTTTTTT.

V and J are TRBV30 and TRBJ2-5; D call uncertain. Germline-derived CDR1 and CDR2 are GTSNPN and SVGIG (reference sequence). This CDR3 region has 13 residues. Trimming shortened V by 0 bases and J by 3 bases, and 8 bases separated the two germline ends. The CDR3 DNA follows: TGTGCCTGGAGTGTACAGACCAAAGAGACCCAGTACTTC. This codes for CAWSVQTKETQYF.

This rearrangement joins TRBV6-5 to TRBJ1-2, with D possibly being TRBD1 (5 bases). With 0 bases removed from V and 3 bases from J, the gap between germline ends came to 5 bases. CDR1 is MNHEY, CDR2 SVGAGI, per germline. CDR3 length equals 13 residues. CDR3 in amino acids: CASSYSTDYGYTF. The CDR3 DNA sequence: TGTGCCAGCAGTTACTCGACAGACTATGGCTACACCTTC.

This clone has a handful of counts. The chain couples TRBV6-6 to TRBJ1-1, with 9 bases identical to TRBD1. Germline values: CDR1 MNHNY, CDR2 SVGAGI (reference sequence). The CDR3 has 15 residues. V lost 6 bases to trimming and J lost 1 base; unmatched junction nucleotides: 6. This CDR3 reads CASRQQGAANTEAFF. For the CDR3, the DNA is TGTGCCAGCAGGCAACAGGGGGCGGCGAACACTGAAGCTTTCTTT.

The rearrangement links TRBV10-2 to TRBJ1-4; TRBD1 aligns across 8 bases. CDR1 is WSHSY and CDR2 is SAAADI in the germline V gene. The V gene end was trimmed by 5 bases and the J gene end by 8 bases; junction bases not matched to a gene: 10. The CDR3 is made up of 15 amino acids. The CDR3 sequence: CASSRTQGAGEKLFF. CDR3 DNA: TGCGCCAGCAGTAGGACTCAGGGGGCAGGCGAAAAACTGTTTTTT.

This chain uses TRBV19 with TRBJ2-3; TRBD2 might be the D (5 bases). The CDR3 has 12 amino acids. Germline assignment: CDR1 LNHDA and CDR2 SQIVND (reference sequence). Trimming left V 7 bases short and J 8 bases short, with 13 bases between. The DNA of the CDR3 is TGTGCCAGTACCTCGGGATCTAGTACGCAGTATTTT. This gives the protein CASTSGSSTQYF.

The gene calls are TRBV19 and TRBJ1-5; no clear D gene. Trimming cost V 7 bases and J 4 bases, with 17 bases left between them. This CDR3 is built from 15 residues. Germline V gives CDR1 LNHDA, CDR2 SQIVND (reference sequence). The CDR3 spells CASTSKGSGNQPQHF. The CDR3 DNA is TGTGCCAGTACCTCCAAAGGATCCGGGAATCAGCCCCAGCATTTT.

This chain links TRBV27 with TRBJ2-3, with 13 bases aligning to TRBD2. The trim removed 2 bases at V and 1 base at J, leaving 9 bases unmatched. The CDR3 consists of 19 residues. Germline CDR1 MNHEY, CDR2 SMNVEV (reference sequence). This chain's CDR3 is CASSLTRTSGGRGTDTQYF. The CDR3 bases are TGTGCCAGCAGTTTAACACGGACTAGCGGGGGACGGGGCACAGATACGCAGTATTTT.

The CDR3 spells CASSTDRWGGKTQYF. CDR3 nucleotide sequence: TGTGCCAGCAGCACCGACAGATGGGGGGGCAAGACCCAGTACTTC. The V and J genes are TRBV6-5 and TRBJ2-5; a possible D gene is TRBD2 (7 bases). Germline CDR1 MNHEY, CDR2 SVGAGI. The V end was cut by 6 bases, the J end by 6 bases, with 20 bases between. The CDR3 contains 15 residues.